This T cell receptor beta chain was found in a study of response to subunit inactivated influenza vaccine. TCRdb redid the calling of the RT-PCR reads with MiXCR, one entry per CDR3 protein. Of roughly 550,000 distinct CDR3 sequences listed, roughly 23% were seen once; the top ten hold approximately 3%. Trimming took off 1 base at V and 11 bases at J, with 8 bases between the two ends. The CDR3 runs to 12 residues. Germline CDR1 and CDR2: SGHTA and FQGNSA. These data also formed part of another study, on T cells expressing NK-cell markers. This second study notes: 5'RACE template switching built TCR beta cDNA with unique molecular identifiers. It was from sorted CD3+CD56+NKG2C+, CD3+CD56+NKG2C- and CD3+CD56-NKG2C+ T cells that TCR beta repertoires came. Dominance of the CD3+CD56-NKG2C+ fraction by these clonotypes also held in several donors.

The receptor's source is a man aged 50 to 59 who received an inactivated influenza vaccine. The chain is built from TRBV7-2 and TRBJ2-2; D not resolved. The source was CD4+ T cells sorted from PBMCs, collected about 11 days after vaccination. CDR3 DNA: TGTGCCAGCAGCTTAGAAGTGACAGAGCTGTTTTTT. It translates to CASSLEVTELFF.